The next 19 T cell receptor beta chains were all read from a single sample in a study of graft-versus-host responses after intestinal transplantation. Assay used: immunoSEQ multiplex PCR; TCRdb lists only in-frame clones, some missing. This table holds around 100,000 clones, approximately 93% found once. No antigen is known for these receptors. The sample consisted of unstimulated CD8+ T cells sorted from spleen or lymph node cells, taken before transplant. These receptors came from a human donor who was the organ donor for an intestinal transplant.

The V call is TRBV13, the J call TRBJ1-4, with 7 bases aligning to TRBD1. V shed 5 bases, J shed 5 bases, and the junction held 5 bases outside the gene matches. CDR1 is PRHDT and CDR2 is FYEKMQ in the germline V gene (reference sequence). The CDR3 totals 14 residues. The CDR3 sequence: CASSQGQRNEKLFF. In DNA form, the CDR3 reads TGTGCCAGCAGCCAGGGACAGCGAAATGAAAAACTGTTTTTT.

CDR3 region: CASSPAVAKNIQYF. The CDR3 DNA reads TGTGCCAGCAGCCCGGCGGTAGCCAAAAACATTCAGTACTTC. The chain uses TRBV4-2 and TRBJ2-4; D is ambiguous. Looked up from germline, CDR1 is LGHNA and CDR2 is YNFKEQ. V lost 4 bases and J lost 0, with 7 bases in between. The CDR3 is made up of 14 amino acids.

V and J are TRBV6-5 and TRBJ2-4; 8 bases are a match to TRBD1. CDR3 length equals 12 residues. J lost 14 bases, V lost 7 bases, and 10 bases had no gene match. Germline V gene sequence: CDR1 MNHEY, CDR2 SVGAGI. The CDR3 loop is CASTQPGQEEYF. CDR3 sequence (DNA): TGTGCCAGCACCCAACCGGGACAGGAGGAGTACTTC.

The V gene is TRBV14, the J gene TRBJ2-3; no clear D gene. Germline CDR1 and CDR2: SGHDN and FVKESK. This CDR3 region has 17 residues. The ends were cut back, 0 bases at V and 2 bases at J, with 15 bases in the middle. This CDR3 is CASSQDRPGPDTDTQYF. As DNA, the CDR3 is TGTGCCAGCAGCCAAGATCGACCCGGTCCGGACACAGATACGCAGTATTTT.

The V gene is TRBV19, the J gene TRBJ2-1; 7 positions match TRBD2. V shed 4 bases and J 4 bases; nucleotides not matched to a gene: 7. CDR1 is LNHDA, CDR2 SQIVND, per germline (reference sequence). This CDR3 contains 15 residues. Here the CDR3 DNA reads TGTGCCAGTAGTAAGGCTAGCGGAACTTACAATGAGCAGTTCTTC. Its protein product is CASSKASGTYNEQFF.

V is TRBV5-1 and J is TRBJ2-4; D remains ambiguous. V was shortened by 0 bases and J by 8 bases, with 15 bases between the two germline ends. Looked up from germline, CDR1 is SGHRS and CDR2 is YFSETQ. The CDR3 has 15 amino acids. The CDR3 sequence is CASSLDPPRGDIQYF. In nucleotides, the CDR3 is TGCGCCAGCAGCTTGGACCCACCGAGAGGAGACATTCAGTACTTC.

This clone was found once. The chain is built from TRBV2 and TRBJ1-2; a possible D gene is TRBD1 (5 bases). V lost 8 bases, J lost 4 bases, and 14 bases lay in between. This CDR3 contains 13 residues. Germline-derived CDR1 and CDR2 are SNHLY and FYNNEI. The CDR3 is CASSDRGIYGYTF. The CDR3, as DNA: TGTGCCAGCTCTGATCGGGGCATCTATGGCTACACCTTC.

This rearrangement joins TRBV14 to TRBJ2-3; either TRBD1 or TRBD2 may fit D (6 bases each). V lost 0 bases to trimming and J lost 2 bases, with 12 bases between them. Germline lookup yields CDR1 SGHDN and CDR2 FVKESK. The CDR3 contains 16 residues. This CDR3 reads CASSQDRGLATDTQYF. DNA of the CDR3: TGTGCCAGCAGCCAAGATCGGGGGCTAGCCACAGATACGCAGTATTTT.

CDR3 loop: CASSGPAYYGYTF. The CDR3 DNA is TGTGCCAGCAGTGGTCCGGCCTACTATGGCTACACCTTC. The chain combines TRBV2 with TRBJ1-2; no clear D gene. CDR3 length: 13 amino acids. Germline CDR1 and CDR2: SNHLY and FYNNEI. Trimming pared 4 bases from V and 3 bases from J, leaving 9 bases between.

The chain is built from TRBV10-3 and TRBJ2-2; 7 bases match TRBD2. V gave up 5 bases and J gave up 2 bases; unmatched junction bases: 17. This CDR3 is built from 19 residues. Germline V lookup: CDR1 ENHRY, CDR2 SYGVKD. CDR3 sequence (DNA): TGTGCCATCAGTAGGAGTTCCAGGGAGGCTAGCGGAAACACCGGGGAGCTGTTTTTT. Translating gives CAISRSSREASGNTGELFF.

The CDR3 loop reads CASSPLSGPVYEQYF. The CDR3, as DNA: TGCGCCAGCAGCCCCTTATCGGGCCCCGTCTACGAGCAGTACTTC. The chain carries TRBV4-1 and TRBJ2-7; D uncertain. CDR3 length equals 15 residues. The V and J ends lost 4 bases and 3 bases respectively, with 16 bases between them. Germline V gene data show CDR1 as MGHRA and CDR2 as YSYEKL.

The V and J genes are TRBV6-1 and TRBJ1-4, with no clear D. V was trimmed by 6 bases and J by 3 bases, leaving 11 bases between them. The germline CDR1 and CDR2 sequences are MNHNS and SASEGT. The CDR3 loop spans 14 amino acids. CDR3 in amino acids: CASSIDGPNEKLFF. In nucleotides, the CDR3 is TGTGCCAGCAGCATAGACGGTCCTAATGAAAAACTGTTTTTT.

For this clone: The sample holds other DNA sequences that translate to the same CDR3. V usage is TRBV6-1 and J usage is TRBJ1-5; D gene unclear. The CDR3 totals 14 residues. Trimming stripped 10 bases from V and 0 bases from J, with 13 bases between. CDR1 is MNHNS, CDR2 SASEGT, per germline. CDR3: CATSDLYSNQPQHF. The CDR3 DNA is TGTGCCACCTCGGACTTATATAGCAATCAGCCCCAGCATTTT.

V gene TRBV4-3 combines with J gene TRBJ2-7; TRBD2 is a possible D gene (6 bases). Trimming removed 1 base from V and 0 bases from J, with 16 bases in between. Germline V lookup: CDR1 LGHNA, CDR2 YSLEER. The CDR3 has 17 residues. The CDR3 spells CASSQGEAMQGSYEQYF. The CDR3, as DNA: TGCGCCAGCAGCCAAGGGGAGGCCATGCAGGGCTCCTACGAGCAGTACTTC.

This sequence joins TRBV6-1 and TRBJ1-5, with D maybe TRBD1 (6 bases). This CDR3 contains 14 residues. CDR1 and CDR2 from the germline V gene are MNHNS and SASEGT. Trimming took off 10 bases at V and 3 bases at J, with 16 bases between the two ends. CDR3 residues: CATQRQAYNQPQHF. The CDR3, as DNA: TGTGCCACCCAAAGACAGGCATACAATCAGCCCCAGCATTTT.

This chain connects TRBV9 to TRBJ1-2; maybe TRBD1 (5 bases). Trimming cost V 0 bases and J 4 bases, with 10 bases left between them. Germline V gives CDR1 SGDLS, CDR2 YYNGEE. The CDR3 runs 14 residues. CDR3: CASSVEGKGYGYTF. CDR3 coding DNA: TGTGCCAGCAGCGTAGAGGGGAAGGGCTATGGCTACACCTTC.

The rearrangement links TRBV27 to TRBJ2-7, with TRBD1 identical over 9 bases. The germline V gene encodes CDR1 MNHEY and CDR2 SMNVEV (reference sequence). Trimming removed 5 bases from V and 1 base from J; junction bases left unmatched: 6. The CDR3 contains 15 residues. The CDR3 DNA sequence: TGTGCCAGCAGTCCATGGGGACAGGGTTCCTACGAGCAGTACTTC. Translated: CASSPWGQGSYEQYF.

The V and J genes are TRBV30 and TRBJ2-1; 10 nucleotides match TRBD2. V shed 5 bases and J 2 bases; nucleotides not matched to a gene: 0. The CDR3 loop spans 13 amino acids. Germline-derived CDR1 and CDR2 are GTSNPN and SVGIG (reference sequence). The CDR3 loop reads CAWGLAAYNEQFF. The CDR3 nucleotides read TGTGCCTGGGGACTAGCGGCCTACAATGAGCAGTTCTTC.

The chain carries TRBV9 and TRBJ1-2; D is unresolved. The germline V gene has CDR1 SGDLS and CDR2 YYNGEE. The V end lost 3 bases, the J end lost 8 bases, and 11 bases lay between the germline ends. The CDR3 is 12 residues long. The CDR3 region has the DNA TGTGCCAGCAGCGATGGACGAGGGGGCTACACCTTC. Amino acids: CASSDGRGGYTF. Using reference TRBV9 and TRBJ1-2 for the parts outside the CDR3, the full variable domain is DSGVTQTPKHLITATGQRVTLRCSPRSGDLSVYWYQQSLDQGLQFLIQYYNGEERAKGNILERFSAQQFPDLHSELNLSSLELGDSALYFCASSDGRGGYTFGSGTRLTVV.